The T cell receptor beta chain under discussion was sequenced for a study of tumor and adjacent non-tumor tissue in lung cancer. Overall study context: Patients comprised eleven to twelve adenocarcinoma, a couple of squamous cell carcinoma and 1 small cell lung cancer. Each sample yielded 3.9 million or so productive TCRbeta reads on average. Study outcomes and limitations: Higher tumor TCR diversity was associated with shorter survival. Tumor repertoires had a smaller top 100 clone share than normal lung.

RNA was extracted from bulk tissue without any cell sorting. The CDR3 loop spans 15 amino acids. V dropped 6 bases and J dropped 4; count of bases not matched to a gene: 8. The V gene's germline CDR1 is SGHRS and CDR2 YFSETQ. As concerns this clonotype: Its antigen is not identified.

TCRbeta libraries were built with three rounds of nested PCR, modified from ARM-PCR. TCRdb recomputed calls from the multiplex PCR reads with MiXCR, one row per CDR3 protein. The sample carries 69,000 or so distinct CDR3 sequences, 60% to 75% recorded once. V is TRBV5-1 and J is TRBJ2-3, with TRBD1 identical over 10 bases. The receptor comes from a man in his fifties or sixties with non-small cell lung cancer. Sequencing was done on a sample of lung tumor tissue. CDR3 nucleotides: TGCGCCAGCACCTTCCGGGACAGGGGTTCAGATACGCAGTATTTT. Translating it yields CASTFRDRGSDTQYF.